This T cell receptor beta chain was captured by sequencing in a study of CD8+CD57+ T cells in acquired aplastic anemia. This clonotype was counted many times. Genomic DNA, the template, was used for profiling of the TCR beta VDJ and CDR3. TCRdb re-called the reads with MiXCR, one entry per CDR3 protein. This repertoire shows around 170,000 distinct CDR3 sequences, roughly 63% found once; its top ten account for about 50%. The germline V gene encodes CDR1 MDHEN and CDR2 SYDVKM. Trimming took 0 bases from V and 6 from J, leaving 18 bases between them. The CDR3 is made up of 16 amino acids. The source material was sorted CD4+, CD8+, or CD8+CD57+ T cells (not recorded which) from PBMCs. The receptor was isolated from a human donor in good health. The rearrangement links TRBV28 to TRBJ2-7; D possibly uses TRBD1 or TRBD2 (5 bases each). DNA for the CDR3: TGTGCCAGCAGTTTATGGGACAAGAGCTTGAGGGGCGAGCAGTACTTC. This gives the protein CASSLWDKSLRGEQYF. Full variable domain (missing parts from reference TRBV28 and TRBJ2-7): DVKVTQSSRYLVKRTGEKVFLECVQDMDHENMFWYRQDPGLGLRLIYFSYDVKMKEKGDIPEGYSVSREKKERFSLILESASTNQTSMYLCASSLWDKSLRGEQYFGPGTRLTVT.